Included here is one TCR beta chain sequence, with context. These data belong to a study of control samples from healthy donors and cancer patients. Assay used: immunoSEQ multiplex PCR; TCRdb lists only in-frame clones, some missing. Here the sample spans about 160,000 clones, about 94% being singletons. Germline V gene sequence: CDR1 SNHLY, CDR2 FYNNEI. The ends were cut back, 6 bases at V and 7 bases at J, with 18 bases in the middle. The CDR3 contains 14 residues. This sequence joins TRBV2 and TRBJ1-1; D uncertain. The sample was PBMCs. The TCR sequence derives from a man between 60 and 75 years old with colorectal cancer. The CDR3 DNA sequence: TGTGCCAGCAGCGAGGACCCTAGCCCCCTTGAAGCTTTCTTT. It specifies CASSEDPSPLEAFF.